A selection of T cell receptor beta chains follows, all from one sample in a study of beta chain features in type 1 diabetes. The method was immunoSEQ multiplex PCR; TCRdb's version includes in-frame clones alone and lacks a portion of them. The sample includes about 330,000 clones, approximately 9.9% of them seen just once. Input material: naive CD4+ T cells from blood. The receptors here all came from a woman under 40 in good health. Each CDR3 is given with its conserved first and last residue. The D gene is left open where the match is weak. Size is omitted from some rows. Given values are once, few, many or a class for expanded clones.

v_call: TRBV7-2
clone_size: few
j_call: TRBJ1-5
d_call: -
cdr3_aa: CASSRDLSYEASGPQHF
cdr3_nt: TGTGCCAGCAGCAGAGACTTATCCTATGAGGCCTCGGGGCCCCAGCATTTT

v_call: TRBV19
clone_size: few
j_call: TRBJ2-7
d_call: -
cdr3_aa: CATRTGYEQYF
cdr3_nt: TGTGCCACCCGGACTGGCTACGAGCAGTACTTC

v_call: TRBV7-2
clone_size: few
j_call: TRBJ2-7
d_call: TRBD2
cdr3_aa: CASSSLSSGRSSYEQYF
cdr3_nt: TGTGCCAGCAGCTCACTCTCTAGCGGGAGGTCATCCTACGAGCAGTACTTC

v_call: TRBV15
clone_size: -
j_call: TRBJ2-7
d_call: -
cdr3_aa: CATSRELNTYEQYF
cdr3_nt: TGTGCCACCAGCAGAGAGCTAAATACCTACGAGCAGTACTTC

v_call: TRBV18
clone_size: -
j_call: TRBJ2-3
d_call: TRBD2
cdr3_aa: CASSPVAGGTDTQYF
cdr3_nt: TGTGCCAGCTCACCGGTAGCGGGAGGGACAGATACGCAGTATTTT

v_call: TRBV7-2
clone_size: few
j_call: TRBJ2-7
d_call: -
cdr3_aa: CASSLALVSGTRSYEQYF
cdr3_nt: TGTGCCAGCAGCTTAGCGCTCGTTTCCGGGACTCGCTCCTACGAGCAGTACTTC

v_call: TRBV4-3
clone_size: few
j_call: TRBJ2-1
d_call: TRBD2
cdr3_aa: CASTSGTSGFYNEQFF
cdr3_nt: TGCGCCAGCACCTCCGGGACTAGCGGGTTCTACAATGAGCAGTTCTTC

v_call: TRBV4-3
clone_size: -
j_call: TRBJ1-2
d_call: -
cdr3_aa: CASSQDRAGGYTF
cdr3_nt: TGCGCCAGCAGCCAAGATCGGGCGGGCGGCTACACCTTC

v_call: TRBV6-5
clone_size: -
j_call: TRBJ2-5
d_call: TRBD1
cdr3_aa: CASRYDRDETQYF
cdr3_nt: TGTGCCAGCAGATACGACAGGGACGAGACCCAGTACTTC

v_call: TRBV5-1
clone_size: -
j_call: TRBJ2-1
d_call: TRBD2
cdr3_aa: CASSSRTSAIYNEQFF
cdr3_nt: TGCGCCAGCAGCTCCCGGACTAGCGCAATATACAATGAGCAGTTCTTC

v_call: TRBV7-6
clone_size: few
j_call: TRBJ2-1
d_call: TRBD1
cdr3_aa: CASSSNRGDYDEQFF
cdr3_nt: TGTGCCAGCAGCTCCAACAGGGGTGATTATGATGAGCAGTTCTTC

v_call: TRBV7-9
clone_size: -
j_call: TRBJ2-7
d_call: -
cdr3_aa: CASSLEGLSYEQYF
cdr3_nt: TGTGCCAGCAGCTTAGAGGGACTTTCCTACGAGCAGTACTTC

v_call: TRBV6-1
clone_size: -
j_call: TRBJ2-3
d_call: TRBD1
cdr3_aa: CASSEGRGSDTQYF
cdr3_nt: TGTGCCAGCAGTGAAGGCAGGGGGTCAGATACGCAGTATTTT

v_call: TRBV30
clone_size: few
j_call: TRBJ2-6
d_call: -
cdr3_aa: CAWRRPGTGANVLTF
cdr3_nt: TGTGCCTGGAGGCGACCGGGGACTGGGGCCAACGTCCTGACTTTC

v_call: TRBV29-1
clone_size: -
j_call: TRBJ1-2
d_call: -
cdr3_aa: CSVDRVRADTNYGYTF
cdr3_nt: TGCAGCGTTGATAGGGTGCGGGCAGACACTAACTATGGCTACACCTTC

v_call: TRBV5-4
clone_size: -
j_call: TRBJ2-5
d_call: TRBD1
cdr3_aa: CASSYDTGDETQYF
cdr3_nt: TGTGCCAGCAGCTATGATACAGGGGACGAGACCCAGTACTTC

v_call: TRBV19
clone_size: -
j_call: TRBJ2-1
d_call: TRBD2
cdr3_aa: CASSHRLAGGEVQFF
cdr3_nt: TGTGCCAGTAGCCATCGACTAGCGGGAGGGGAGGTTCAGTTCTTC

v_call: TRBV30
clone_size: few
j_call: TRBJ2-3
d_call: -
cdr3_aa: CAWSRGTSATDTQYF
cdr3_nt: TGTGCCTGGAGTCGGGGGACTTCAGCCACAGATACGCAGTATTTT

v_call: TRBV28
clone_size: few
j_call: TRBJ2-1
d_call: -
cdr3_aa: CASSLPRTGGEQFF
cdr3_nt: TGTGCCAGCAGTTTACCCCGGACCGGAGGGGAGCAGTTCTTC

v_call: TRBV5-4
clone_size: -
j_call: TRBJ1-2
d_call: TRBD1
cdr3_aa: CASSLDLQGALGYTF
cdr3_nt: TGTGCCAGCAGCTTGGACTTACAGGGGGCGTTAGGCTACACCTTC

v_call: TRBV30
clone_size: -
j_call: TRBJ1-3
d_call: TRBD1
cdr3_aa: CAWSQGQLSGNTIYF
cdr3_nt: TGTGCCTGGAGCCAGGGACAGCTCTCTGGAAACACCATATATTTT

v_call: TRBV5-8
clone_size: few
j_call: TRBJ1-5
d_call: TRBD1
cdr3_aa: CASSLDRGYQPQHF
cdr3_nt: TGTGCCAGCAGCTTAGACAGGGGTTATCAGCCCCAGCATTTT

v_call: TRBV5-6
clone_size: few
j_call: TRBJ2-1
d_call: TRBD2
cdr3_aa: CASSHRLAGGNEQFF
cdr3_nt: TGTGCCAGCAGCCACCGACTAGCGGGGGGAAATGAGCAGTTCTTC

v_call: TRBV4-3
clone_size: few
j_call: TRBJ2-3
d_call: TRBD2
cdr3_aa: CASSQRLAGGRVDTQYF
cdr3_nt: TGCGCCAGCAGCCAGAGACTAGCGGGAGGCCGGGTAGATACGCAGTATTTT

v_call: TRBV30
clone_size: few
j_call: TRBJ2-2
d_call: TRBD2
cdr3_aa: CAWSLLAANTGELFF
cdr3_nt: TGTGCCTGGAGTCTGCTAGCGGCGAACACCGGGGAGCTGTTTTTT

v_call: TRBV5-4
clone_size: few
j_call: TRBJ2-5
d_call: TRBD1
cdr3_aa: CASSPKTGEETQYF
cdr3_nt: TGTGCCAGCAGCCCGAAGACAGGGGAAGAGACCCAGTACTTC

v_call: TRBV7-9
clone_size: few
j_call: TRBJ2-1
d_call: TRBD2
cdr3_aa: CASSLEGTTANEQFF
cdr3_nt: TGTGCCAGCAGCTTAGAAGGGACTACCGCCAATGAGCAGTTCTTC

v_call: TRBV30
clone_size: few
j_call: TRBJ2-7
d_call: -
cdr3_aa: CAWGGGNEQYF
cdr3_nt: TGTGCCTGGGGAGGGGGCAACGAGCAGTACTTC

v_call: TRBV6-1
clone_size: few
j_call: TRBJ1-5
d_call: TRBD1
cdr3_aa: CASSEGGQGLRQPQHF
cdr3_nt: TGTGCCAGCAGTGAAGGCGGACAGGGTTTGAGGCAGCCCCAGCATTTT

v_call: TRBV6-5
clone_size: -
j_call: TRBJ1-2
d_call: TRBD1
cdr3_aa: CASRPSKNRGHGYTF
cdr3_nt: TGTGCCAGCAGGCCCAGCAAAAACAGGGGCCATGGCTACACCTTC

v_call: TRBV7-3
clone_size: few
j_call: TRBJ2-3
d_call: -
cdr3_aa: CASSTEGTDTQYF
cdr3_nt: TGTGCCAGCAGCACGGAGGGCACAGATACGCAGTATTTT

v_call: TRBV7-2
clone_size: -
j_call: TRBJ2-5
d_call: TRBD2
cdr3_aa: CASSPGGTQETQYF
cdr3_nt: TGTGCCAGCAGCCCGGGGGGGACCCAAGAGACCCAGTACTTC

v_call: TRBV6-1
clone_size: -
j_call: TRBJ2-7
d_call: TRBD1
cdr3_aa: CASSLHGTGSGEQYF
cdr3_nt: TGTGCCAGCAGTCTGCACGGGACAGGGAGCGGCGAGCAGTACTTC

v_call: TRBV19
clone_size: -
j_call: TRBJ2-5
d_call: TRBD1
cdr3_aa: CASSITGEPQETQYF
cdr3_nt: TGTGCCAGTAGTATTACAGGGGAGCCACAAGAGACCCAGTACTTC

v_call: TRBV27
clone_size: -
j_call: TRBJ2-1
d_call: TRBD2
cdr3_aa: CASSLSPHTSDPVNEQFF
cdr3_nt: TGTGCCAGCAGTTTATCGCCCCATACTAGCGACCCTGTGAATGAGCAGTTCTTC

v_call: TRBV19
clone_size: few
j_call: TRBJ2-6
d_call: -
cdr3_aa: CASSTGAGANVLTF
cdr3_nt: TGTGCCAGTAGTACAGGGGCCGGGGCCAACGTCCTGACTTTC

v_call: TRBV6-1
clone_size: -
j_call: TRBJ1-2
d_call: -
cdr3_aa: CASSEASTVYGYTF
cdr3_nt: TGTGCCAGCAGTGAAGCATCGACAGTCTATGGCTACACCTTC

v_call: TRBV9
clone_size: few
j_call: TRBJ2-5
d_call: -
cdr3_aa: CASSAAAGGTQYF
cdr3_nt: TGTGCCAGCAGCGCAGCTGCCGGGGGGACCCAGTACTTC

v_call: TRBV7-2
clone_size: -
j_call: TRBJ2-5
d_call: TRBD2
cdr3_aa: CASSLVASGQETQYF
cdr3_nt: TGTGCCAGCAGCTTAGTGGCTAGCGGCCAAGAGACCCAGTACTTC

v_call: TRBV7-2
clone_size: -
j_call: TRBJ2-5
d_call: TRBD2
cdr3_aa: CASSLVAGGPGQETQYF
cdr3_nt: TGTGCCAGCAGCTTAGTAGCGGGAGGGCCCGGCCAAGAGACCCAGTACTTC

v_call: TRBV7-3
clone_size: few
j_call: TRBJ2-1
d_call: TRBD2
cdr3_aa: CASSSGAGGNEQFF
cdr3_nt: TGTGCCAGCAGCTCGGGTGCGGGAGGGAATGAGCAGTTCTTC

v_call: TRBV19
clone_size: -
j_call: TRBJ2-1
d_call: -
cdr3_aa: CASSINQGSSYNEQFF
cdr3_nt: TGTGCCAGTAGTATAAATCAGGGGAGCTCCTACAATGAGCAGTTCTTC

v_call: TRBV7-2
clone_size: -
j_call: TRBJ1-2
d_call: TRBD1
cdr3_aa: CASSLDRGYSGYTF
cdr3_nt: TGTGCCAGCAGCTTAGACAGGGGGTATAGTGGCTACACCTTC

v_call: TRBV19
clone_size: -
j_call: TRBJ1-1
d_call: -
cdr3_aa: CASSGTKDLNTEAFF
cdr3_nt: TGTGCCAGTAGTGGGACAAAGGACTTGAACACTGAAGCTTTCTTT

v_call: TRBV4-3
clone_size: -
j_call: TRBJ2-5
d_call: TRBD2
cdr3_aa: CASSQESAGERAQYF
cdr3_nt: TGCGCCAGCAGCCAAGAGTCAGCGGGAGAGCGGGCCCAGTACTTC

v_call: TRBV7-2
clone_size: -
j_call: TRBJ2-7
d_call: TRBD1
cdr3_aa: CASSFGQGFGSYEQYF
cdr3_nt: TGTGCCAGCAGCTTCGGACAGGGTTTTGGCTCCTACGAGCAGTACTTC

v_call: TRBV18
clone_size: few
j_call: TRBJ2-1
d_call: -
cdr3_aa: CASSPAGTPNEQFF
cdr3_nt: TGTGCCAGCTCACCCGCCGGGACTCCCAATGAGCAGTTCTTC

v_call: TRBV30
clone_size: -
j_call: TRBJ1-3
d_call: -
cdr3_aa: CAWHLATGGNTIYF
cdr3_nt: TGTGCCTGGCACTTGGCAACAGGAGGAAACACCATATATTTT

v_call: TRBV15
clone_size: few
j_call: TRBJ1-1
d_call: -
cdr3_aa: CATSRGMGSTEAFF
cdr3_nt: TGTGCCACCAGCAGAGGTATGGGGAGCACTGAAGCTTTCTTT

v_call: TRBV11-1
clone_size: few
j_call: TRBJ2-4
d_call: -
cdr3_aa: CASSLDSAGNIQYF
cdr3_nt: TGTGCCAGCAGCTTAGACTCCGCGGGAAACATTCAGTACTTC

v_call: TRBV1
clone_size: -
j_call: TRBJ2-7
d_call: -
cdr3_aa: CTSSQGTGGEDEQYF
cdr3_nt: TGCACCAGCAGCCAAGGGACAGGAGGAGAGGACGAGCAGTACTTC

v_call: TRBV5-6
clone_size: -
j_call: TRBJ2-7
d_call: -
cdr3_aa: CASSLAQGTSYEQYF
cdr3_nt: TGTGCCAGCAGCTTGGCCCAGGGGACCTCCTACGAGCAGTACTTC

v_call: TRBV5-6
clone_size: few
j_call: TRBJ2-1
d_call: -
cdr3_aa: CASSPGETRLSYNEQFF
cdr3_nt: TGTGCCAGCAGCCCTGGGGAGACTAGATTGTCCTACAATGAGCAGTTCTTC